This T cell receptor beta chain stems from a study of tumor and adjacent non-tumor tissue in lung cancer. In the study overall: On average, productive TCRbeta reads reached around 4 million per sample. Whole-study findings and limits: Patients with more diverse tumor TCRs had worse survival. Tumor tissue had significantly higher TCR diversity than normal lung.

Germline V CDR1 and CDR2: SQVTM, ANQGSEA. The CDR3 loop spans 15 amino acids. Trimming took 5 bases from V and 3 from J, leaving 16 bases between them. No cell sorting was done before RNA was extracted from the tissue. More than 3 cm separated this lung sample from the edge of the tumor. Newly diagnosed lung cancer patients had thoracic surgery in China, August–November 2014, without prior chemotherapy. TCRbeta libraries were built with three rounds of nested PCR, modified from ARM-PCR. TCRdb processed the multiplex PCR reads anew with MiXCR; each CDR3 protein has one entry. The data hold about 90,000 distinct CDR3 sequences, with around three quarters observed a single time. Turning to this clonotype: The target antigen is unknown.

This TCR was recovered from a woman aged 45 to 65 with non-small cell lung cancer. This chain uses TRBV29-1 with TRBJ2-2; D is perhaps TRBD1 or TRBD2 (5 bases each). Sequencing input: distant non-tumor lung tissue. This CDR3 reads CSVRDRHRDTGELFF. In DNA form, the CDR3 reads TGCAGCGTTAGGGACCGACACAGAGACACCGGGGAGCTGTTTTTT.